This T cell receptor (beta chain) is from a study of blood T cell repertoires in COVID-19. On the study more broadly: COVID-19 samples from acute and convalescent phases originated in the United States, Italy and Spain. T cells, B-cell-depleted T cells, or PBMCs provided the cDNA or gDNA that served as material.

The germline V gene has CDR1 LNHDA and CDR2 SQIVND (reference sequence). Unmatched junction bases numbered 8, after V lost 5 bases and J lost 2 bases. This CDR3 is built from 15 residues. The repertoire was sequenced with immunoSEQ multiplex PCR; TCRdb's copy has only in-frame clones and lacks some. Among nearly 300,000 clones listed, about 81% were seen once. The receptor was derived from a human donor with COVID-19, enrolled during active disease. The donor label of this sample is uncertain. This sequence joins TRBV19 and TRBJ1-1, with 7 bases matching TRBD1. Sequenced sample: peripheral blood. The CDR3 loop reads CASSPTGWGNTEAFF. CDR3 in DNA: TGTGCCAGTAGTCCGACAGGGTGGGGTAACACTGAAGCTTTCTTT. Variable domain in full (rest from reference TRBV19 and TRBJ1-1): DGGITQSPKYLFRKEGQNVTLSCEQNLNHDAMYWYRQDPGQGLRLIYYSQIVNDFQKGDIAEGYSVSREKKESFPLTVTSAQKNPTAFYLCASSPTGWGNTEAFFGQGTRLTVV.